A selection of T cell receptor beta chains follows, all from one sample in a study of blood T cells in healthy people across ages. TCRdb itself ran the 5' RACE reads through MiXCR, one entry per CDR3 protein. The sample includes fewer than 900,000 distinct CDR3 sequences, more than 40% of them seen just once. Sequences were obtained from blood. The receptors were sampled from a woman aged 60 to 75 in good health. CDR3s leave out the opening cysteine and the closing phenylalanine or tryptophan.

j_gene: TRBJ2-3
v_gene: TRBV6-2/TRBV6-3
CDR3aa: AGVLAGADTQY

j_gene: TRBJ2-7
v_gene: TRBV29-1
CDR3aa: SVGTSGRGAGEQY

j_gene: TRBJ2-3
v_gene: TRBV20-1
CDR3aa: SATSGTSGGAGDTQY

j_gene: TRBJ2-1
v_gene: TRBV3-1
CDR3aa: ASRRGAGGYEQF

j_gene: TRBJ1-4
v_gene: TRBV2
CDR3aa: ASRSWVANEKLF

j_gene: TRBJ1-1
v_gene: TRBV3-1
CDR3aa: ASSQDRRGTAEAF

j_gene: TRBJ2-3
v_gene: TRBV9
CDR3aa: ASSVAGFDTDTQY

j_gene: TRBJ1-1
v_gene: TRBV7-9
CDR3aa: ASSLAGGTGPTEAF

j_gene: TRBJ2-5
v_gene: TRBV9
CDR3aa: ASTTSGAGGQETQY

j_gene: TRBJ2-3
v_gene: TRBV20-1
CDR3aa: SASGTSGATDTQY

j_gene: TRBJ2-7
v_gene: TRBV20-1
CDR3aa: SARVLGGLNYEQY

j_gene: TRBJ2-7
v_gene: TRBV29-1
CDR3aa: SVADLYEQY

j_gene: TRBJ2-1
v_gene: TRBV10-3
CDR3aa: AISESVGVTYNEQF

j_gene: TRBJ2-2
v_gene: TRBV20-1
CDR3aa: SARGPLGGGHTGELF

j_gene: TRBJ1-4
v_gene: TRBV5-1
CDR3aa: ASSPEGRRYEKLF

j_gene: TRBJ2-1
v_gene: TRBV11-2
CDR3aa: ASSLAPGLINEQF

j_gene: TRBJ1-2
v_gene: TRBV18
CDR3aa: ASSPGTGASNYGYT

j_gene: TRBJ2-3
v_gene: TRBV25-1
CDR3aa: ASSDRARTDTQY

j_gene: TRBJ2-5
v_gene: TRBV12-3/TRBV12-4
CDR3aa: ASSASAQETQY

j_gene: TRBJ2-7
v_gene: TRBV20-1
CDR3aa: SVPSGSYNEQY

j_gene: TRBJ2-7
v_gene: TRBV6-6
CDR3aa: ASTPGPYEQY

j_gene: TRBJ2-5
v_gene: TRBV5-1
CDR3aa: ASSLERLATETQY

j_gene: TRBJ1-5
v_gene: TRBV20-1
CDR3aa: SARETGNNRAQH

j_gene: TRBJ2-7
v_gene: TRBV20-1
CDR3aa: SARDPGGVGEQY

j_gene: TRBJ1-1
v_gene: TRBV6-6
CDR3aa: ASIYDVGGWGHTEAF

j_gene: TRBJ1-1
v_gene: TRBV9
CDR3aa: ASSTGGDRPVTEAF

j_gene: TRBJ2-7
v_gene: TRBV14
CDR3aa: ASSQVSGGSYEQY

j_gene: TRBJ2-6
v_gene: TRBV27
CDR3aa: ASSWGTGSSGANVLT

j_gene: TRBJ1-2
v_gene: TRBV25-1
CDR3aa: ASLRGGGYGYT

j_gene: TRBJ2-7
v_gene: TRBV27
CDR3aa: ASGGTGWDEQY

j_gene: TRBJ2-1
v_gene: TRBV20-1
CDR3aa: SARREGPNEQF

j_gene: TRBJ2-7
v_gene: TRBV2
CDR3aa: ANSVGGGRYEQY

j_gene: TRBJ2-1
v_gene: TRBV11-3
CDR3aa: ASSTGQGYNEQF

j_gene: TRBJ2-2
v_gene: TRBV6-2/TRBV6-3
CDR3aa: ASSWLTGNTGELF

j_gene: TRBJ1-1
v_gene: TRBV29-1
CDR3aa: SALGTMDTEAF

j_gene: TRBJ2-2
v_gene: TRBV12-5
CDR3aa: ASGPTPSGGQIGELF

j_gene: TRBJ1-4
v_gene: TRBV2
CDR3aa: ASSEAQSTNEKLF

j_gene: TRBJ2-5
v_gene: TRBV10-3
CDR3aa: AISGDTSPYRETQY

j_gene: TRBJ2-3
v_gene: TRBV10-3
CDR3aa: AISDLGTLDTQY

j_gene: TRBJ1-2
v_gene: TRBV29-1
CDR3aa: SVETRTDVYGYT

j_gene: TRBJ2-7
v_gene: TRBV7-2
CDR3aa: ASGVAYEQY

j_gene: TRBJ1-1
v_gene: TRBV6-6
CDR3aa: ASSYQGAMNTEAF

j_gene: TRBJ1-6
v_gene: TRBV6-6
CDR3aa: ASSPLRDRGDNSPLH

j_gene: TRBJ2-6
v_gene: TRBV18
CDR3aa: ASSPVGGANVLT

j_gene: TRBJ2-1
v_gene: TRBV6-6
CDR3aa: ASSQMGGGYNEQF

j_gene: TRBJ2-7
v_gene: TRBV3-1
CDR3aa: ASSQMSGVAYEQY

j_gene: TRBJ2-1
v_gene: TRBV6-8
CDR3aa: ASSYPDLRGSYNEQF

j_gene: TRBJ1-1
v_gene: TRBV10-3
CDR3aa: AISPPGTGNTEAF

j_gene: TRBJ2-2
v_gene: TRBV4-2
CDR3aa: ASRGQGMVDGELF

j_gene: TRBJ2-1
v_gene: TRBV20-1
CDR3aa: SARDHGLAGPSSYNEQF

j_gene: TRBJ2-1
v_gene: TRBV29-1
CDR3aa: SVEKSWERF

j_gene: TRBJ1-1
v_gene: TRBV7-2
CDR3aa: ASSSAAPNTEAF

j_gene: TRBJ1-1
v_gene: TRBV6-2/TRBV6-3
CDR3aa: ASSPLDVLNTEAF

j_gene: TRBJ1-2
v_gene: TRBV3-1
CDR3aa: ASSQGQVNYGYT